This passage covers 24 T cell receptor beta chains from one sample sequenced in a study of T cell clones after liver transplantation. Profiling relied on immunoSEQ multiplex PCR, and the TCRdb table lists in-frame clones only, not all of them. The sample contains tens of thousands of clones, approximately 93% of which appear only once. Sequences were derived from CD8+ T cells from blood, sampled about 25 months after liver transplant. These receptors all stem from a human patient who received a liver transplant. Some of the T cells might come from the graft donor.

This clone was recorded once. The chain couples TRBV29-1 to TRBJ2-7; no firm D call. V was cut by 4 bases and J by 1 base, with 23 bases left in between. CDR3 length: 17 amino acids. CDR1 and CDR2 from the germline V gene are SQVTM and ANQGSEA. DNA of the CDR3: TGCAGCGTTGCAAGTTTTGCGCGGCCTCCGTTGTCCTACGAGCAGTACTTC. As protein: CSVASFARPPLSYEQYF.

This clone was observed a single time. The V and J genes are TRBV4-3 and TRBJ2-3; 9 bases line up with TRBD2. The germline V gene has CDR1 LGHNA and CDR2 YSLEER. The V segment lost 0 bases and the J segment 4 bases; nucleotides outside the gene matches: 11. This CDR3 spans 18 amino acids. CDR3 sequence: CASSQDGVLAGLSDTQYF. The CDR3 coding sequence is TGCGCCAGCAGCCAAGACGGGGTGCTAGCGGGACTGTCAGATACGCAGTATTTT.

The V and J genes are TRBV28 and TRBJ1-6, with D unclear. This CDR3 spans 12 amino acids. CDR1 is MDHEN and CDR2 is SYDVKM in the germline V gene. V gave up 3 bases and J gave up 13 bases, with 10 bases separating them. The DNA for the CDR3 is TGTGCCAGCAGTTTCTCGCCTATTCCCCTCCACTTT. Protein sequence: CASSFSPIPLHF.

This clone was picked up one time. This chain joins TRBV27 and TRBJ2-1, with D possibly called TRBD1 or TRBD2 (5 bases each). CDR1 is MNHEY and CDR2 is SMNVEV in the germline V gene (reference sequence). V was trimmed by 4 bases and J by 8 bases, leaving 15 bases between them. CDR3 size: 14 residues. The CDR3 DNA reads TGTGCCAGCAGTTCCCGGGACGAGGGTGATGAGCAGTTCTTC. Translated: CASSSRDEGDEQFF.

CDR3 nucleotides: TGTGCCAGCAGCGTCGGGACAGCCCCCACAGATACGCAGTATTTT. It codes for CASSVGTAPTDTQYF. The chain links TRBV9 to TRBJ2-3; TRBD1 matches at 7 bases. The CDR3 runs to 15 residues. J lost 2 bases, V lost 2 bases, and 5 bases had no gene match. CDR1 SGDLS and CDR2 YYNGEE come from the germline V gene.

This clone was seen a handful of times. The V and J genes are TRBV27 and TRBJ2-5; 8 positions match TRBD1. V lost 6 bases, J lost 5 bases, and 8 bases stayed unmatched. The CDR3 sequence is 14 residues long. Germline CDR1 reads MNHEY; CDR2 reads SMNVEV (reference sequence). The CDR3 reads CASSPRGQVETQYF. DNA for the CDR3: TGTGCCAGCAGCCCCAGGGGGCAGGTGGAGACCCAGTACTTC.

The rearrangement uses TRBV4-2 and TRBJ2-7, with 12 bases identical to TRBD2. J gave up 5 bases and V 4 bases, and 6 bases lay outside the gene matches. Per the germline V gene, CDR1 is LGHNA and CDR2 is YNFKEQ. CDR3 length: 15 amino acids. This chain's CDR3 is CASSLMTSGSHEQYF. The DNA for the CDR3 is TGTGCCAGCAGCCTAATGACTAGCGGGAGTCACGAGCAGTACTTC.

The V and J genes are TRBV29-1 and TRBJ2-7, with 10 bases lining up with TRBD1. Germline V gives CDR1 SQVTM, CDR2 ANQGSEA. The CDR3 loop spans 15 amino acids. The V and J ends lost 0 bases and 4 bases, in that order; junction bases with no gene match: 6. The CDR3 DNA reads TGCAGCGTTGAAGACCCGACAGGGGGCGTGTACGAGCAGTACTTC. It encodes CSVEDPTGGVYEQYF.

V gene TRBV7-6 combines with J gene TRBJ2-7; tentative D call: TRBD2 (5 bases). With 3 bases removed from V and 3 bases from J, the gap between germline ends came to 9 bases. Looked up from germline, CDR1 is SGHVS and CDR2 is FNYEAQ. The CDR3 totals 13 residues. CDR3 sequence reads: CASSFKEGYEQYF. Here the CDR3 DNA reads TGTGCCAGCAGCTTTAAAGAGGGCTACGAGCAGTACTTC.

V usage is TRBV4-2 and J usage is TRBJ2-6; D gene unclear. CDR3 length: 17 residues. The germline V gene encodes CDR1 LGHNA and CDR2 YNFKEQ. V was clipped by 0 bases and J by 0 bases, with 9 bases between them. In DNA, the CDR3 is TGTGCCAGCAGCCAAGATCGATTTAACTCTGGGGCCAACGTCCTGACTTTC. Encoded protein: CASSQDRFNSGANVLTF.

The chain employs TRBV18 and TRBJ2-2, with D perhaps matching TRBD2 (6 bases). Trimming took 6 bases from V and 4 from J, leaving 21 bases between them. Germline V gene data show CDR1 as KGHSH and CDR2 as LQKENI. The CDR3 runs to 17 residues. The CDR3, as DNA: TGTGCCAGCTCCGCGGTCGGGATAGCGGAGCTCACCGGGGAGCTGTTTTTT. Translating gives CASSAVGIAELTGELFF. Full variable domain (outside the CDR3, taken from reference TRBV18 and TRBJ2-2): NAGVMQNPRHLVRRRGQEARLRCSPMKGHSHVYWYRQLPEEGLKFMVYLQKENIIDESGMPKERFSAEFPKEGPSILRIQQVVRGDSAAYFCASSAVGIAELTGELFFGEGSRLTVL.

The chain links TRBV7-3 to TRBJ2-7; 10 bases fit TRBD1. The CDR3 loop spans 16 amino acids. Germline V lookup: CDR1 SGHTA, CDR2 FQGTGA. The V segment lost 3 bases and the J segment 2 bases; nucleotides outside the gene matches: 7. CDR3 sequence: CASSFYAGTGAYEQYF. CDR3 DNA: TGTGCCAGCAGCTTCTACGCCGGGACAGGGGCCTACGAGCAGTACTTC.

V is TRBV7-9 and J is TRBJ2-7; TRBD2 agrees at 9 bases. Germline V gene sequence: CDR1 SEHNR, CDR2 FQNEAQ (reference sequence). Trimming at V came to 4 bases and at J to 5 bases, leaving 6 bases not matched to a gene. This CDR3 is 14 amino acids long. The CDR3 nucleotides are TGTGCCAGCAGCTATAGCGGGAGTCTCGACGAGCAGTACTTC. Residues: CASSYSGSLDEQYF.

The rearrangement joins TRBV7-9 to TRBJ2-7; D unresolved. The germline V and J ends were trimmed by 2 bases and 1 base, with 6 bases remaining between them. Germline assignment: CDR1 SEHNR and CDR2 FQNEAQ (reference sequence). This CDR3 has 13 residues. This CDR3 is CASSLTRSYEQYF. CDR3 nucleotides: TGTGCCAGCAGCTTAACTCGGTCCTACGAGCAGTACTTC.

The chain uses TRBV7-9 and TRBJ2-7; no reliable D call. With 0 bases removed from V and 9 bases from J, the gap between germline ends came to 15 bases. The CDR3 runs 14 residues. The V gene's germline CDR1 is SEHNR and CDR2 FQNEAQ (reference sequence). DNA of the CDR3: TGTGCCAGCAGCTTAGCGAATGGCAGGAAGTCGCAGTACTTC. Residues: CASSLANGRKSQYF.

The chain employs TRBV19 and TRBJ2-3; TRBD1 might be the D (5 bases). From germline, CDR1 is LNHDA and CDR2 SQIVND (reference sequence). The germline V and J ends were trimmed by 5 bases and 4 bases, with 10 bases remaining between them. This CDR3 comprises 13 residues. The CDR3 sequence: CASSPGLADTQYF. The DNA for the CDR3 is TGTGCCAGTAGTCCAGGGCTTGCAGATACGCAGTATTTT.

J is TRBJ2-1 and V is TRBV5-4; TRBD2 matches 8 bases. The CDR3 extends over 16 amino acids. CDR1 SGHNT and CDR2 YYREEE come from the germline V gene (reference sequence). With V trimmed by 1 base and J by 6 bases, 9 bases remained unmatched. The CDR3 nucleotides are TGTGCCAGCAGCTTGCCACCCCAGCGGGGGACCAATGAGCAGTTCTTC. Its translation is CASSLPPQRGTNEQFF. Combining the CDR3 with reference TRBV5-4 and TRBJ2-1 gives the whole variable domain ETGVTQSPTHLIKTRGQQVTLRCSSQSGHNTVSWYQQALGQGPQFIFQYYREEENGRGNFPPRFSGLQFPNYSSELNVNALELDDSALYLCASSLPPQRGTNEQFFGPGTRLTVL.

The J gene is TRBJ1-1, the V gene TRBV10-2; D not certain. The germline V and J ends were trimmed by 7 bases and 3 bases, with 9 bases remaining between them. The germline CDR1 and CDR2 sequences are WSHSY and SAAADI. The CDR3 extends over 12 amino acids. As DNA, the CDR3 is TGCGCCAGCACCGCCCCGGACACTGAAGCTTTCTTT. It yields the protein CASTAPDTEAFF.

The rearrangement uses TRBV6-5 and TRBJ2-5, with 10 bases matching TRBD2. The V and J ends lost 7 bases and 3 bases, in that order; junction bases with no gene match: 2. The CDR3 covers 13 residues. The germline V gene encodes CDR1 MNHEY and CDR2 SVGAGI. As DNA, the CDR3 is TGTGCCAGCACCAGCGGGGGGGAAGAGACCCAGTACTTC. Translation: CASTSGGEETQYF.

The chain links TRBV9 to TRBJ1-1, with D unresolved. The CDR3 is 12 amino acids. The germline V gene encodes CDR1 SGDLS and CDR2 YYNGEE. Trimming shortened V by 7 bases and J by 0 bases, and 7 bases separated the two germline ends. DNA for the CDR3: TGTGCCAGCGGCGAAGTGAACACTGAAGCTTTCTTT. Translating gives CASGEVNTEAFF.

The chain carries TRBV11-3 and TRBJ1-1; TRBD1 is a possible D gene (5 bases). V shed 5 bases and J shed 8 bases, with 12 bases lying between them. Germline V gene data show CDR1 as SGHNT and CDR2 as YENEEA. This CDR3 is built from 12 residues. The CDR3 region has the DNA TGTGCCAGCAGCCCGCGGGGACCCGAAGCTTTCTTT. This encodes CASSPRGPEAFF.

CDR3 region: CASHPPSSYEQYF. In DNA, the CDR3 is TGTGCCAGCCATCCCCCGAGCTCCTACGAGCAGTACTTC. The J gene is TRBJ2-7, the V gene TRBV2; the D is unclear. The CDR3 has 13 amino acids. Trimming shortened V by 8 bases and J by 0 bases, and 11 bases separated the two germline ends. CDR1 is SNHLY and CDR2 is FYNNEI in the germline V gene.

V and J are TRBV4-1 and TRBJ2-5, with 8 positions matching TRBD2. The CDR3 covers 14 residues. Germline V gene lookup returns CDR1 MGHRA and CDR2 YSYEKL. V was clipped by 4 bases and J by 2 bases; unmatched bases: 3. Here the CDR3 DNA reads TGCGCCAGCAGCCCACTAGCGGTGCAAGAGACCCAGTACTTC. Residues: CASSPLAVQETQYF.

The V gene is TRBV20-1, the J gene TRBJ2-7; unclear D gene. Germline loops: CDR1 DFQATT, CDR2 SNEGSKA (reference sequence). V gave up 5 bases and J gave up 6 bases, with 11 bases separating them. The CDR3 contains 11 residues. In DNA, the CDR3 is TGCAGTGCTCGAAAAAAGGTCGAGCAGTACTTC. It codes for CSARKKVEQYF.